The entry that follows covers one T cell receptor (beta chain) sequence. Its antigen is not known. This sample is part of a study of T cell responses to AZD1222 COVID-19 vaccine. Study-level results: Sampled repertoires all dated from after the peak T cell response.

CDR3 size: 16 residues. The germline V gene has CDR1 LNHDA and CDR2 SQIVND (reference sequence). The V gene end was trimmed by 7 bases and the J gene end by 0 bases; junction bases not matched to a gene: 9. Assay: immunoSEQ multiplex PCR; the TCRdb copy retains only in-frame clones and omits some. Among about 82,000 clones listed, 90% were seen once. This TCR derives from an adult in good health. This specimen consisted of peripheral blood, obtained on day 0 of AZD1222 vaccination. The rearrangement uses TRBV19 and TRBJ1-1; 9 bases fit TRBD1. The CDR3 is CASTSRTGALNTEAFF. The CDR3 region has the DNA TGTGCCAGTACCTCAAGGACAGGGGCGTTGAACACTGAAGCTTTCTTT.